The rows below give T cell receptor beta chains drawn from one sample of a study of cytomegalovirus exposure and HLA in healthy donors. Clones were sequenced by immunoSEQ multiplex PCR, and TCRdb holds only the in-frame ones, with some missing. The profile shows fewer than 250,000 clones, approximately 80% of them singletons. Sequencing was carried out using PBMCs. These receptors all stem from a girl between 10 and 17 years old in good health and CMV-seronegative. The CDR3 runs from the conserved cysteine through the conserved F or W. A D gene is named only where the DNA matches it firmly. The size field is filled for only some rows; it gives once, few, many or a size class.

d_call	j_call	clone_size	v_call	cdr3_aa	cdr3_nt
-	TRBJ1-2	-	TRBV29-1	CSVSPRGFNYGYTF	TGCAGCGTCTCCCCCCGGGGATTTAACTATGGCTACACCTTC
TRBD1	TRBJ2-7	-	TRBV7-9	CASSPQGQVEQYF	TGTGCCAGCAGCCCCCAAGGACAGGTCGAGCAGTACTTC
-	TRBJ1-1	-	TRBV6-1	CASSRGGFTEAFF	TGTGCCAGCAGCAGGGGAGGGTTCACTGAAGCTTTCTTT
TRBD1	TRBJ2-1	-	TRBV19	CASNRGDTYNEQFF	TGTGCCAGTAACAGGGGGGACACCTACAATGAGCAGTTCTTC
-	TRBJ2-7	-	TRBV6-5	CASSYINSYEQYF	TGTGCCAGCAGTTACATTAACTCCTACGAGCAGTACTTC
TRBD1	TRBJ1-1	-	TRBV19	CASSITGAPGLWGTEAFF	TGTGCCAGTAGTATTACAGGGGCCCCGGGCTTGTGGGGCACTGAAGCTTTCTTT
-	TRBJ1-2	-	TRBV6-5	CASSWARKSNYGYTF	TGTGCCAGCAGCTGGGCCCGAAAGTCTAACTATGGCTACACCTTC
TRBD2	TRBJ2-1	-	TRBV5-5	CASSTLAGGSGQFF	TGTGCCAGCAGCACACTAGCGGGGGGATCAGGGCAGTTCTTC
TRBD2	TRBJ2-3	-	TRBV7-6	CASSPTSGKEKDTQYF	TGTGCCAGCAGCCCGACTAGCGGGAAAGAGAAAGATACGCAGTATTTT
-	TRBJ2-5	few	TRBV6-5	CASSYSANLQETQYF	TGTGCCAGCAGTTACTCCGCTAATCTCCAAGAGACCCAGTACTTC
-	TRBJ2-3	-	TRBV30	CAWRITSTDTQYF	TGTGCCTGGAGAATTACAAGCACAGATACGCAGTATTTT
-	TRBJ1-1	-	TRBV11-2	CASSLSGYVMMNTEAFF	TGTGCCAGCAGCTTATCCGGGTATGTCATGATGAACACTGAAGCTTTCTTT
-	TRBJ2-7	-	TRBV6-1	CASSRTGGNPYEQYF	TGTGCCAGCAGTCGAACAGGCGGGAATCCCTACGAGCAGTACTTC
TRBD1	TRBJ1-2	-	TRBV19	CASISYGTGGGYTF	TGTGCCAGTATTTCATATGGGACAGGGGGTGGCTACACCTTC
TRBD1	TRBJ2-1	-	TRBV5-1	CASSVSNGRDSYNEQFF	TGCGCCAGCAGCGTTTCCAACGGCAGGGACAGCTACAATGAGCAGTTCTTC
-	TRBJ2-7	-	TRBV10-3	CATTRQVSSYEQYF	TGTGCCACGACCCGACAGGTCAGCTCCTACGAGCAGTACTTC
-	TRBJ2-5	few	TRBV25-1	CASSSYSGKETQYF	TGTGCCAGCAGTTCTTATAGCGGAAAAGAGACCCAGTACTTC
-	TRBJ2-7	-	TRBV18	CASSPFFTSTLSSYEQYF	TGTGCCAGCTCACCATTCTTCACTAGTACCCTCAGCTCCTACGAGCAGTACTTC
TRBD2	TRBJ2-3	-	TRBV7-9	CASSLVSGATDTQYF	TGTGCCAGCAGCTTGGTTAGCGGGGCCACAGATACGCAGTATTTT
-	TRBJ2-1	-	TRBV5-5	CASSLQGSSYNEQFF	TGTGCCAGCAGCCTCCAGGGGAGCTCCTACAATGAGCAGTTCTTC
-	TRBJ1-1	few	TRBV5-1	CASSQGQSNTEAFF	TGCGCCAGCAGCCAAGGACAGAGTAACACTGAAGCTTTCTTT
-	TRBJ2-3	once	TRBV4-1	CASQVGGAEDTQYF	TGCGCCAGCCAGGTGGGGGGGGCAGAAGATACGCAGTATTTT
-	TRBJ2-2	-	TRBV7-3	CASSSSKSSGSGELFF	TGTGCCAGCAGCTCCTCCAAGTCTTCAGGATCGGGGGAGCTGTTTTTT
TRBD2	TRBJ2-7	-	TRBV11-2	CASSLPVAGVLHGQYF	TGTGCCAGCAGCCTCCCCGTAGCGGGGGTCCTTCATGGGCAGTACTTC
-	TRBJ1-1	once	TRBV28	CASSFLLTGNTEAFF	TGTGCCAGCAGTTTCTTACTGACAGGGAACACTGAAGCTTTCTTT
TRBD1	TRBJ1-2	-	TRBV14	CASSQGQGASYGYTF	TGTGCCAGCAGCCAAGGGCAGGGGGCGTCCTATGGCTACACCTTC
TRBD2	TRBJ2-3	once	TRBV7-2	CASSLDGGADTQYF	TGTGCCAGCAGCTTAGACGGGGGGGCAGATACGCAGTATTTT
TRBD1	TRBJ1-1	-	TRBV28	CASSLHGTGGTEAFF	TGTGCCAGCAGTCTTCATGGGACAGGGGGAACTGAAGCTTTCTTT
-	TRBJ1-2	-	TRBV27	CASSLEGGYGYTF	TGTGCCAGCAGTTTGGAAGGGGGCTATGGCTACACCTTC
TRBD1	TRBJ1-1	-	TRBV7-9	CASSQRGQGSNTEAFF	TGTGCCAGCAGCCAAAGAGGACAGGGATCGAACACTGAAGCTTTCTTT
-	TRBJ1-2	-	TRBV5-5	CASSLGGPYGYTF	TGTGCCAGCAGCTTGGGCGGCCCCTATGGCTACACCTTC
-	TRBJ2-7	once	TRBV2	CARSVGSYEQYF	TGTGCCAGATCTGTCGGGTCCTACGAGCAGTACTTC
TRBD1	TRBJ2-1	-	TRBV13	CASSFHPGTETNNEQFF	TGTGCCAGCAGCTTCCATCCCGGGACAGAAACTAACAATGAGCAGTTCTTC
-	TRBJ2-7	-	TRBV27	CASSLAGSPWEQYF	TGTGCCAGCAGTTTAGCGGGATCCCCCTGGGAGCAGTACTTC
-	TRBJ2-7	once	TRBV30	CAWSTGSYEQYF	TGTGCCTGGAGTACAGGTTCTTACGAGCAGTACTTC
-	TRBJ1-2	-	TRBV19	CASSIDLGYGYTF	TGTGCCAGTAGTATAGATCTCGGCTATGGCTACACCTTC
TRBD2	TRBJ2-1	few	TRBV4-3	CASSQERLSGGDEQFF	TGCGCCAGCAGCCAAGAGAGGCTTAGCGGGGGAGATGAGCAGTTCTTC
-	TRBJ1-2	-	TRBV19	CASSPTGIPSSYGYTF	TGTGCCAGTAGCCCCACGGGGATTCCCTCTTCCTATGGCTACACCTTC
-	TRBJ2-2	-	TRBV28	CASSLPQQGIQTGELFF	TGTGCCAGCAGTTTACCTCAACAGGGAATCCAGACCGGGGAGCTGTTTTTT
-	TRBJ1-4	few	TRBV7-6	CASSQDRSNEKLFF	TGTGCCAGCAGCCAAGACAGGTCAAATGAAAAACTGTTTTTT